Detailed here is one TCR beta chain. The CDR3 has 14 residues. Trimming cost V 5 bases and J 6 bases; bases outside gene matches: 9. In germline, CDR1 is SGHRS, CDR2 YFSETQ. These data originate in a study of blood T cell repertoires in COVID-19. The overall study: Material from acute and convalescent COVID-19 was sourced from the United States, Italy and Spain.

As handled by the study authors: Amplification from reference gene primers served as the basis for estimated nucleated cell counts. TCRdb keeps only in-frame clones here, not all; method: immunoSEQ multiplex PCR. V, J and clone size are those of that table, while D and trimming were read from the DNA. Of about 92,000 clones in the sample, around 81% were seen once. This rearrangement joins TRBV5-1 to TRBJ1-2; TRBD1 agrees at 8 bases. The sequencing sample was made of peripheral blood. The TCR was taken from a man aged 50 to 60 who had recovered from COVID-19. DNA for the CDR3: TGCGCCAGCAGACGCTCGGACAGGGATGATGGCTACACCTTC. Protein product: CASRRSDRDDGYTF.